Presented here are 25 T cell receptor beta chains from one specimen sequenced in a study of blood T cell repertoires in COVID-19. Only in-frame clones appear in the TCRdb table, and some are missing; sequencing was by immunoSEQ multiplex PCR. The repertoire has more than 100,000 clones, under 90% of them found once; the top ten carry approximately 5%. Sequenced sample: peripheral blood. These receptors originate from a woman in her 70s with acute or convalescent COVID-19.

The chain employs TRBV11-3 and TRBJ2-3; 10 nucleotides match TRBD1. This CDR3 is built from 16 residues. Unmatched junction bases numbered 3, after V lost 1 base and J lost 2 bases. Germline V CDR1 and CDR2: SGHNT, YENEEA. The CDR3 sequence is CASSLGQGAYTDTQYF. The CDR3, as DNA: TGTGCCAGCAGCTTAGGACAGGGGGCCTACACAGATACGCAGTATTTT.

This clone occurred once. The rearrangement links TRBV24-1 to TRBJ1-2; D remains unclear. The CDR3 covers 14 residues. The germline V and J ends were trimmed by 7 bases and 3 bases, with 14 bases remaining between them. The V gene's germline CDR1 is KGHDR and CDR2 SFDVKD. CDR3 protein: CATSGFPGYYGYTF. CDR3 nucleotides: TGTGCCACCAGCGGCTTTCCGGGATACTATGGCTACACCTTC.

The rearrangement uses TRBV19 and TRBJ1-5; D is undetermined. CDR3 length equals 14 residues. CDR1 and CDR2 from the germline V gene are LNHDA and SQIVND (reference sequence). V dropped 0 bases and J dropped 3 bases, with 6 bases sitting between them. The CDR3 DNA follows: TGTGCCAGTAGTATAGAGAGAGACAATCAGCCCCAGCATTTT. Its protein product is CASSIERDNQPQHF.

The chain is built from TRBV7-9 and TRBJ2-7; D perhaps matches TRBD1 (5 bases). This CDR3 comprises 13 residues. V lost 5 bases to trimming and J lost 0 bases, with 8 bases between them. Germline CDR1 SEHNR, CDR2 FQNEAQ (reference sequence). The CDR3 loop reads CASSPDSSYEQYF. In DNA, the CDR3 is TGTGCCAGCAGCCCAGACAGCTCCTACGAGCAGTACTTC. The variable domain in full, completed from reference TRBV7-9 and TRBJ2-7, reads DTGVSQNPRHKITKRGQNVTFRCDPISEHNRLYWYRQTLGQGPEFLTYFQNEAQLEKSRLLSDRFSAERPKGSFSTLEIQRTEQGDSAMYLCASSPDSSYEQYFGPGTRLTVT.

The V call is TRBV5-8, the J call TRBJ1-5; 9 bases agree with TRBD1. The CDR3 is 15 residues long. After removal of 4 bases from V and 7 bases from J, the junction contained 9 bases not matched to a gene. Germline V gene sequence: CDR1 SGHTS, CDR2 YDEGEE. The CDR3 DNA reads as TGTGCCAGCAGCCTTATAGGACAGGGGCGACAGCCCCAGCATTTT. Translation: CASSLIGQGRQPQHF. The entire variable domain, with the rest obtained from reference TRBV5-8 and TRBJ1-5, is as follows: EAGVTQSPTHLIKTRGQQATLRCSPISGHTSVYWYQQALGLGLQFLLWYDEGEERNRGNFPPRFSGRQFPNYSSELNVNALELEDSALYLCASSLIGQGRQPQHFGDGTRLSIL.

The chain combines TRBV7-2 with TRBJ2-1; 15 bases agree with TRBD2. The J segment lost 9 bases and the V segment lost 4 bases, leaving 4 bases of the junction unmatched. Germline CDR1 and CDR2: SGHTA and FQGNSA. The CDR3 totals 15 residues. CDR3 sequence (DNA): TGTGCCAGCAGCTCGGGGACTAGCGGGGGGCCTGAGCAGTTCTTC. This sequence encodes CASSSGTSGGPEQFF.

J is TRBJ1-2 and V is TRBV28; TRBD1 matches 10 bases. This CDR3 comprises 19 residues. The germline V gene has CDR1 MDHEN and CDR2 SYDVKM. Unmatched junction bases numbered 26, after V lost 10 bases and J lost 6 bases. The CDR3 protein is CAIPGRGQQGQGLFDGYTF. The CDR3 nucleotides are TGTGCCATCCCGGGGAGAGGCCAACAGGGACAGGGGTTGTTTGATGGCTACACCTTC.

J is TRBJ2-3 and V is TRBV19; 8 positions match TRBD2. Germline V CDR1 and CDR2: LNHDA, SQIVND (reference sequence). This CDR3 spans 16 amino acids. V dropped 3 bases and J dropped 3; count of bases not matched to a gene: 8. Written as DNA, the CDR3 is TGTGCCAGTAGTATGGGGGTAGCGGGGCCGACAGATACGCAGTATTTT. This codes for CASSMGVAGPTDTQYF.

The V call is TRBV7-2, the J call TRBJ2-3; 10 nucleotides agree with TRBD2. Per germline, CDR1 SGHTA and CDR2 FQGNSA. Trimming removed 2 bases from V and 0 bases from J; junction bases left unmatched: 11. The CDR3 is 19 residues long. In DNA form, the CDR3 reads TGTGCCAGCAGCTTATTCCGGCTAGCGGGGGAAACTAGCACAGATACGCAGTATTTT. Its protein product is CASSLFRLAGETSTDTQYF.

This clone was seen once. The chain employs TRBV6-5 and TRBJ2-7; 7 bases are a match to TRBD1. V lost 4 bases, J lost 2 bases, and 8 bases stayed unmatched. The V gene's germline CDR1 is MNHEY and CDR2 SVGAGI. CDR3 length: 15 amino acids. The CDR3 DNA is TGTGCCAGCAGTTCAACCGGGACAGCCACCTACGAGCAGTACTTC. Protein: CASSSTGTATYEQYF.

The chain links TRBV28 to TRBJ1-5, with a weak D call TRBD1 (6 bases). CDR3 size: 15 residues. Germline V CDR1 and CDR2: MDHEN, SYDVKM. V lost 4 bases, J lost 2 bases, and 12 bases lay in between. CDR3 bases: TGTGCCAGCAGTTCCCAGGGGCCAGGCAATCAGCCCCAGCATTTT. It specifies CASSSQGPGNQPQHF. Together with reference TRBV28 and TRBJ1-5, the CDR3 gives the full variable domain: DVKVTQSSRYLVKRTGEKVFLECVQDMDHENMFWYRQDPGLGLRLIYFSYDVKMKEKGDIPEGYSVSREKKERFSLILESASTNQTSMYLCASSSQGPGNQPQHFGDGTRLSIL.

The V call is TRBV12-3 or TRBV12-4, the J call TRBJ2-5; D might be TRBD2 (6 bases). This CDR3 has 13 residues. The germline V and J ends were trimmed by 5 bases and 5 bases, with 12 bases remaining between them. The CDR3 protein is CASSPTSVETQYF. CDR3 nucleotides: TGTGCCAGCAGTCCGACTAGTGTTGAGACCCAGTACTTC.

The chain joins TRBV5-1 to TRBJ2-5, with D hard to call. The germline CDR1 and CDR2 sequences are SGHRS and YFSETQ. Between the trimmed V and J ends, which lost 1 base and 2 bases, there was a span of 12 bases. The CDR3 has 15 residues. CDR3 nucleotides: TGCGCCAGCAGCTTGCTGGAGCCGATTCAAGAGACCCAGTACTTC. Protein product: CASSLLEPIQETQYF. The entire variable domain, with the rest obtained from reference TRBV5-1 and TRBJ2-5, is as follows: KAGVTQTPRYLIKTRGQQVTLSCSPISGHRSVSWYQQTPGQGLQFLFEYFSETQRNKGNFPGRFSGRQFSNSRSEMNVSTLELGDSALYLCASSLLEPIQETQYFGPGTRLLVL.

The chain combines TRBV29-1 with TRBJ1-2; TRBD1 matches 10 bases. With V trimmed by 6 bases and J by 7 bases, 11 bases remained unmatched. The CDR3 has 14 amino acids. CDR1 SQVTM and CDR2 ANQGSEA come from the germline V gene. CDR3 region: CSVADRQGAGGYTF. The CDR3 DNA reads as TGCAGCGTCGCTGACCGACAGGGGGCAGGTGGCTACACCTTC.

The chain has TRBV5-4 and TRBJ2-7; 9 positions match TRBD2. V lost 4 bases to trimming and J lost 9 bases; unmatched junction nucleotides: 14. Germline V CDR1 and CDR2: SGHNT, YYREEE (reference sequence). CDR3 length: 15 residues. CDR3 amino acids: CASSRSGGSWDRQYV. The DNA of the CDR3 is TGTGCCAGCAGCCGGAGCGGGGGGTCCTGGGATCGGCAGTACGTC.

The chain has TRBV27 and TRBJ2-1; TRBD2 matches 8 bases. The CDR3 runs to 15 residues. CDR1 MNHEY and CDR2 SMNVEV come from the germline V gene (reference sequence). Trimming cost V 2 bases and J 3 bases; bases outside gene matches: 3. DNA for the CDR3: TGTGCCAGCAGTTTACGGGGGGGCCTCTACAATGAGCAGTTCTTC. Amino acid sequence: CASSLRGGLYNEQFF.

The chain employs TRBV7-9 and TRBJ2-7, with TRBD1 as a possible D gene (6 bases). V was cut by 5 bases and J by 5 bases, with 22 bases left in between. The CDR3 is 16 amino acids. Germline CDR1 SEHNR, CDR2 FQNEAQ (reference sequence). The CDR3 loop is CASSGLTGATFDEQYF. The CDR3 DNA reads as TGTGCCAGCAGCGGATTGACAGGAGCCACTTTCGACGAGCAGTACTTC.

The V gene is TRBV18, the J gene TRBJ2-1, with a tentative D call TRBD1 (6 bases). V lost 2 bases and J lost 8, with 13 bases in between. The CDR3 has 14 residues. In germline, CDR1 is KGHSH, CDR2 LQKENI. The CDR3 nucleotides are TGTGCCAGCTCACCAAACAGGGATGGTGATGAGCAGTTCTTC. Its translation: CASSPNRDGDEQFF.

The genes are TRBV6-1 and TRBJ2-1; 11 bases are a match to TRBD2. V shed 3 bases and J 8 bases; nucleotides not matched to a gene: 9. The length of the CDR3 is 16 residues. Per the germline V gene, CDR1 is MNHNS and CDR2 is SASEGT. The DNA for the CDR3 is TGTGCCAGCAGTGAGGAAATAGCGGGGGGGCGGGATGAGCAGTTCTTC. The encoded protein is CASSEEIAGGRDEQFF.

This chain uses TRBV5-4 with TRBJ2-3; possible D gene TRBD2, 7 bases. V was clipped by 4 bases and J by 5 bases, with 17 bases between them. The CDR3 is 15 residues long. Germline assignment: CDR1 SGHNT and CDR2 YYREEE (reference sequence). The CDR3 nucleotides read TGTGCCAGCAGCCCAACGAGGGGGGGAAGAGATACGCAGTATTTT. Amino acid sequence: CASSPTRGGRDTQYF.

V is TRBV7-2 and J is TRBJ2-7, with D possibly TRBD1 on 6 matching bases. Deletions cut 1 base from V and 0 bases from J, with 16 bases between. Per the germline V gene, CDR1 is SGHTA and CDR2 is FQGNSA. This CDR3 region has 17 residues. CDR3 residues: CASSLEVQGHFSYEQYV. The DNA of the CDR3 is TGTGCCAGCAGCTTAGAGGTTCAGGGACATTTCTCCTACGAGCAGTACGTC.

This chain links TRBV4-1 with TRBJ2-5, with 10 bases aligning to TRBD2. The CDR3 extends over 16 amino acids. The trim removed 0 bases at V and 7 bases at J, leaving 8 bases unmatched. Per the germline V gene, CDR1 is MGHRA and CDR2 is YSYEKL. The CDR3: CASSQELLAGAVTQYF. Written as DNA, the CDR3 is TGCGCCAGCAGCCAAGAACTTCTAGCGGGGGCTGTGACCCAGTACTTC.

The genes are TRBV3-1 (or the pseudogene TRBV3-2) and TRBJ2-3; TRBD1 matches 8 bases. The germline CDR1 and CDR2 sequences are LGHDT and YNNKEL (reference sequence). V lost 4 bases and J lost 7; bases outside the gene matches: 10. The CDR3 runs 15 residues. In DNA form, the CDR3 reads TGTGCCAGCAGCCCTTCGGACAGGGTTGCAAATACGCAGTATTTT. It encodes CASSPSDRVANTQYF.

The chain links TRBV7-2 to TRBJ2-7, with 9 bases lining up with TRBD2. From germline, CDR1 is SGHTA and CDR2 FQGNSA. CDR3 length: 15 amino acids. The V gene end was trimmed by 0 bases and the J gene end by 5 bases; junction bases not matched to a gene: 5. The CDR3 coding sequence is TGTGCCAGCAGCTTAGCGCGGGGGGGCTTGCACGAGCAGTACGTC. This encodes CASSLARGGLHEQYV.

The genes are TRBV11-2 and TRBJ2-7, with TRBD1 as a possible D gene (6 bases). The CDR3 runs to 15 residues. Germline CDR1 is SGHAT and CDR2 is FQNNGV. The V end was cut by 3 bases, the J end by 2 bases, with 14 bases between. This CDR3 is CASSFSGTPAYEQYF. CDR3 DNA sequence: TGTGCCAGCAGCTTCTCGGGGACACCTGCCTACGAGCAGTACTTC. The entire variable domain, with the rest obtained from reference TRBV11-2 and TRBJ2-7, is as follows: EAGVAQSPRYKIIEKRQSVAFWCNPISGHATLYWYQQILGQGPKLLIQFQNNGVVDDSQLPKDRFSAERLKGVDSTLKIQPAKLEDSAVYLCASSFSGTPAYEQYFGPGTRLTVT.